This is a list of T cell receptor beta chains from one sample in a study of cytomegalovirus exposure and HLA in healthy donors. Assay used: immunoSEQ multiplex PCR; TCRdb lists only in-frame clones, some missing. The data contain about 18,000 clones, 60% to 80% of them singletons. Material for sequencing was PBMCs. The receptors shown here come from a young man in good health and CMV-seronegative. Both conserved end residues are part of each CDR3. D genes are given only for firm matches. Clone size is given for some rows only: seen once, a few or many times, or a class if the clone is expanded.

TRBD1	.	TRBJ2-3	TRBV9	TGTGCCAGCAGCTTTGGACAGGGCACAGATACGCAGTATTTT	CASSFGQGTDTQYF
TRBD1	.	TRBJ1-6	TRBV30	TGTGCCTGGAGTGTACGGGTCCCCAGGGGGCGAAGGGATTCACCCCTCCACTTT	CAWSVRVPRGRRDSPLHF
.	.	TRBJ2-2	TRBV9	TGTGCCAGCAGCGTTAATCAACAGGCCGGGGAGCTGTTTTTT	CASSVNQQAGELFF
.	.	TRBJ1-1	TRBV15	TGTGCCACCAGCTCATGGGGGGTGAACACTGAAGCTTTCTTT	CATSSWGVNTEAFF
.	.	TRBJ1-2	TRBV6-6	TGTGCCAGCACTAGGGATACCGGGACACGATATGGCTACACCTTC	CASTRDTGTRYGYTF
TRBD1	.	TRBJ2-7	TRBV29-1	TGCAGCGTGACGAAGGACAGGGGGCCATCCTACGAGCAGTACTTC	CSVTKDRGPSYEQYF
.	.	TRBJ2-1	TRBV6-4	TGTGCCAGCAGTGTAAGACTGGACAGCTCCTACAATGAGCAGTTCTTC	CASSVRLDSSYNEQFF
.	.	TRBJ1-2	TRBV9	TGTGCCAGCAGCGTAGCGCAGGGGCGGAATGGCTACACCTTC	CASSVAQGRNGYTF
TRBD1	few	TRBJ2-5	TRBV29-1	TGCAGCGTTGAAGATGCCGGACAGGGCTACCAAGAGACCCAGTACTTC	CSVEDAGQGYQETQYF
TRBD1	once	TRBJ2-7	TRBV27	TGTGCCAGCTCAAGGACAGGGTTTGAGCAGTACTTC	CASSRTGFEQYF
.	once	TRBJ2-4	TRBV29-1	TGCAGCGTTAAGGACTATAGCAAAAACATTCAGTACTTC	CSVKDYSKNIQYF
.	.	TRBJ1-4	TRBV9	TGTGCCAGCAGCGTAGGAGGACAGACGAATGAAAAACTGTTTTTT	CASSVGGQTNEKLFF
.	.	TRBJ1-3	TRBV29-1	TGCAGCGTGAACGGGGGGAGCTCTGGAAACACCATATATTTT	CSVNGGSSGNTIYF
.	once	TRBJ1-2	TRBV29-1	TGCAGCGCCTACGGGGACTATGGCTACACCTTC	CSAYGDYGYTF
.	.	TRBJ1-2	TRBV5-4	TGTGCCAGCAGCTTGGGGGGAAGGGGTTCGGGTGGCTACACCTTC	CASSLGGRGSGGYTF
.	.	TRBJ1-3	TRBV2	TGTGCCAGCTGCAGAAGCTCTGGAAACACCATATATTTT	CASCRSSGNTIYF
.	.	TRBJ1-1	TRBV6-1	TGTGCCAGCAGTGAACTGGCCGATCCTGAAGCTTTCTTT	CASSELADPEAFF
.	once	TRBJ2-5	TRBV15	TGTGCCACCAGCAGAGAGTGGCGGGGTAGGGAGACCCAGTACTTC	CATSREWRGRETQYF
.	.	TRBJ2-7	TRBV7-9	TGTGCCAGCAGACACGCGGCCGCTAGCTCCTACGAGCAGTACTTC	CASRHAAASSYEQYF
TRBD2	.	TRBJ2-1	TRBV29-1	TGCAGCGTACTCGGGACTAGCGGGCACAATGAGCAGTTCTTC	CSVLGTSGHNEQFF
.	.	TRBJ1-4	TRBV5-6	TGTGCCAGCAGCCCTGGAACAGGCACAACTGCAAAACTGTTTTTT	CASSPGTGTTAKLFF
TRBD1	.	TRBJ1-1	TRBV29-1	TGCAGCGTTATGACAGGGATGAACACTGAAGCTTTCTTT	CSVMTGMNTEAFF
TRBD1	.	TRBJ1-1	TRBV10-3	TGTGCCATCAGTGAGTCATGGGGACAGGGGTTGATCGCTGAAGCTTTCTTT	CAISESWGQGLIAEAFF
.	.	TRBJ1-3	TRBV25-1	TGTGCCAGCAGTGAGTGGGCTGCCAGCTCTGGAAACACCATATATTTT	CASSEWAASSGNTIYF
.	.	TRBJ1-1	TRBV11-2	TGTGCCAGCAGATTGGTCGGAGCGAACACTGAAGCTTTCTTT	CASRLVGANTEAFF
TRBD1	.	TRBJ1-4	TRBV9	TGTGCCAGCAGCTCCCGGGACAGGGGGCCCACTAATGAAAAACTGTTTTTT	CASSSRDRGPTNEKLFF
.	.	TRBJ1-2	TRBV29-1	TGCAGCGTTGCCAGGGGCTATGGCTACACCTTC	CSVARGYGYTF
.	.	TRBJ1-1	TRBV5-4	TGTGCCAGCAGTCGAGACAGGAACACTGAAGCTTTCTTT	CASSRDRNTEAFF
.	.	TRBJ2-1	TRBV29-1	TGCAGCGTTGAAGAACGGTCGGGAGTGGCCTACAATGAGCAGTTCTTC	CSVEERSGVAYNEQFF
TRBD2	.	TRBJ2-5	TRBV14	TGTGCCAGCAGCCAAGATAGGAGACTAGCGGGATGGGAGACCCAGTACTTC	CASSQDRRLAGWETQYF
.	.	TRBJ2-3	TRBV29-1	TGCAGCGTTGAAGGAGGGGATACGCAGTATTTT	CSVEGGDTQYF
.	few	TRBJ2-1	TRBV7-8	TGTGCCAGCAGTTACAGGGAGGGGTTGGTGCGGCAGTTCTTC	CASSYREGLVRQFF
.	once	TRBJ1-2	TRBV4-2	TGTGCCAGCAGCCAGGCATGGGGCCAGACTAACTATGGCTACACCTTC	CASSQAWGQTNYGYTF
TRBD1	.	TRBJ1-1	TRBV19	TGTGCCAGCCAAGACAGGGGGAAAACTGAAGCTTTCTTT	CASQDRGKTEAFF
TRBD1	once	TRBJ1-1	TRBV7-9	TGTGCCAGCAGCTTAGATGCAGGGGGGAACACTGAAGCTTTCTTT	CASSLDAGGNTEAFF
.	once	TRBJ1-1	TRBV30	TGTGCCTGGAGTGGGGCAGCAAGCACTGAAGCTTTCTTT	CAWSGAASTEAFF
TRBD1	.	TRBJ1-2	TRBV14	TGTGCCAGCAGCCAAGAGAGGGACAGGGGAGTACATGGCTACACCTTC	CASSQERDRGVHGYTF
.	.	TRBJ1-2	TRBV29-1	TGCAGCGTTGAAGATCTGGATCGAGGGGGTGCTTATGGCTACACCTTC	CSVEDLDRGGAYGYTF
.	.	TRBJ1-1	TRBV21-1	TGTGCCAGCAGCGTATACAGGGGGCGAGGAACTGAAGCTTTCTTT	CASSVYRGRGTEAFF
TRBD2	.	TRBJ2-5	TRBV5-4	TGTGCCAGCAGCTTGGATTGGCCAGCGGGGGGCCGGGAGACCCAGTACTTC	CASSLDWPAGGRETQYF
TRBD1	.	TRBJ1-2	TRBV29-1	TGCAGCGCCGCAGGGGGAATCAACTATGGCTACACCTTC	CSAAGGINYGYTF
.	.	TRBJ1-5	TRBV7-5	TGTGCCAGAAGTATTGACAGCAAAACTCAGCCCCAGCATTTT	CARSIDSKTQPQHF
.	.	TRBJ1-2	TRBV28	TGTGCCAGCATTATGGAGGGTTTGTACTATGGCTACACCTTC	CASIMEGLYYGYTF
.	.	TRBJ1-2	TRBV6-5	TGTGCCAGCACTATACAGGGTGGTAAAACGGGCTACACCTTC	CASTIQGGKTGYTF
.	.	TRBJ2-1	TRBV25-1	TGTGCCAGCAGTGAATTTGACAGCTACAATGAGCAGTTCTTC	CASSEFDSYNEQFF
.	.	TRBJ2-1	TRBV5-1	TGCGCCAGCAGGCTCCAGGCCGCATCCTACAATGAGCAGTTCTTC	CASRLQAASYNEQFF
.	.	TRBJ2-2	TRBV4-3	TGCGCCAGCAGCCAGGAGGACAGAACCTTCACCGGGGAGCTGTTTTTT	CASSQEDRTFTGELFF
.	.	TRBJ1-6	TRBV30	TGTGCCTGGAGTGTACAGCCAGGGTCCTATAATTCACCCCTCCACTTT	CAWSVQPGSYNSPLHF
TRBD2	once	TRBJ2-1	TRBV7-2	TGTGCCAGCAGCCCCTCGGAGGGACTAGCGGGAGATGAGCAGTTCTTC	CASSPSEGLAGDEQFF
.	.	TRBJ1-2	TRBV19	TGTGCCAGCCTGGGACTTAACTATGGCTACACCTTC	CASLGLNYGYTF
TRBD1	.	TRBJ2-7	TRBV4-1	TGCGCCAGCAGCCAGTCGGGACAGGGGGCTTACGAGCAGTACTTC	CASSQSGQGAYEQYF
.	.	TRBJ2-5	TRBV29-1	TGCAGCGTGGCACAAGAGACCCAGTACTTC	CSVAQETQYF
.	.	TRBJ1-1	TRBV7-2	TGTGCCAGCAGCTTAGCTATGAACACTGAAGCTTTCTTT	CASSLAMNTEAFF
.	.	TRBJ1-2	TRBV5-6	TGTGCCAGCAGCTTGGCCCCAGGGCCAAGGTATGGCTACACCTTC	CASSLAPGPRYGYTF
TRBD2	.	TRBJ2-5	TRBV6-5	TGTGCCAGCAGCTACGCGGGGGTGGAGGAGACCCAGTACTTC	CASSYAGVEETQYF